A single count supports the clone carrying this TCR beta chain. What it binds is unknown. The data derive from a study of shared clonotypes between healthy human individuals. General study results and limits: The study generally estimated greater richness for naive than memory subsets.

Germline V gene lookup returns CDR1 GTSNPN and CDR2 SVGIG (reference sequence). The CDR3 is made up of 12 amino acids. Trimming took off 2 bases at V and 9 bases at J, with 11 bases between the two ends. Each sample came from a Caucasian adult donor living in Nashville, Tennessee. Sequencing was performed with immunoSEQ multiplex PCR; in TCRdb, only in-frame clones are kept and a portion is missing. The data hold about 2 million clones, with 90% to 95% observed a single time. Sequenced: naive CD4+ T cells sorted from blood. As to subset: CD45RA+ positively selected. The gene calls are TRBV30 and TRBJ2-1; maybe TRBD2 (5 bases). The origin of this receptor is a man in his late teens or twenties in good health. CDR3 coding DNA: TGTGCCTGGAGTCCGGGAATTGCTGAGCAGTTCTTC. Translated, it gives CAWSPGIAEQFF.